The source of this T cell receptor (beta chain) is a study of T-cell memory formation after mild COVID-19. Overall study results and limits: Mainly CM and EM harbored the contracting CD4+ clones; mainly EMRA harbored the CD8+ ones.

The CDR3 contains 13 residues. V was cut by 7 bases and J by 11 bases, with 17 bases left in between. Germline CDR1 reads SEHNR; CDR2 reads FQNEAQ (reference sequence). Notes on this clonotype: Its antigen is currently unknown.

TCRdb processed the 5' RACE reads anew with MiXCR; each CDR3 protein has one entry. The data hold 300,000 to 400,000 distinct CDR3 sequences, with 28% observed a single time. This TCR derives from an adult woman who had mild COVID-19 (a few samples of this study predate the infection). Cell type and time point are not known. The specimen sequenced was PBMCs or a T cell subset sorted from them (not recorded which). The chain joins TRBV7-9 to TRBJ1-4; maybe TRBD1 (5 bases). This chain's CDR3 is CASTSAGNQKLFF. The CDR3 DNA follows: TGTGCCAGCACCTCAGCAGGGAATCAGAAACTGTTTTTT.